Following are 29 T cell receptor beta chains from one sample sequenced in a study of cytomegalovirus exposure and HLA in healthy donors (dated 2017 in TCRdb). The library was obtained by the immunoSEQ multiplex PCR assay. For the multiplex PCR, a mixture combining 60 forward primers for TCR Vbeta segments and 13 reverse primers for TCR Jbeta segments was used. What TCRdb holds here is the immuneACCESS table cut down to in-frame rearrangements. Part of the clones is not present; checked against another copy, under half of the missing clones reflect an unresolved V gene, and the others are unexplained. Within this sample are approximately 110,000 clones, with about 80% of them counted one time only. Of the sample, about 2.5% is held by the ten largest clones. The sequencing sample was made of PBMCs. Receptors originate from a man in his fifties or sixties in good health and CMV-seropositive.

The chain joins TRBV7-2 to TRBJ2-2, with D hard to call. This CDR3 region has 16 residues. Germline V gene sequence: CDR1 SGHTA, CDR2 FQGNSA. Trimming shortened V by 1 base and J by 5 bases, and 14 bases separated the two germline ends. The CDR3 DNA reads TGTGCCAGCAGCTTAGGTCCGGGTACAAGAACCGGGGAGCTGTTTTTT. The encoded protein is CASSLGPGTRTGELFF.

This clone turned up a few times. This chain uses TRBV5-3 with TRBJ1-1; 7 bases align to TRBD1. TRBV5-3 falls under the ORF class, with uncertain function. Losses at the gene ends were 2 bases for V and 1 base for J; bases not matched to a gene: 11. This CDR3 contains 17 residues. CDR3 bases: TGTGCCAGAAGCTTCTACCGGGACAGAATATCGAACACTGAAGCTTTCTTT. This gives the protein CARSFYRDRISNTEAFF.

The chain joins TRBV14 to TRBJ2-3; TRBD2 matches at 8 bases. J lost 0 bases, V lost 2 bases, and 1 base had no gene match. The CDR3 length is 15 residues. Germline V CDR1 and CDR2: SGHDN, FVKESK. This CDR3 reads CASSQQRGSTDTQYF. Here the CDR3 DNA reads TGTGCCAGCAGCCAACAGCGGGGGAGCACAGATACGCAGTATTTT.

The chain joins TRBV27 to TRBJ2-7, with 13 bases identical to TRBD2. Germline V gives CDR1 MNHEY, CDR2 SMNVEV (reference sequence). V was clipped by 5 bases and J by 3 bases; unmatched bases: 7. The CDR3 contains 16 residues. CDR3 sequence reads: CASSPTSGRVHYEQYF. In nucleotides, the CDR3 is TGTGCCAGCAGTCCTACTAGCGGGAGGGTTCACTACGAGCAGTACTTC.

This clone was seen a single time. The chain couples TRBV30 to TRBJ1-5; D might be TRBD1 (5 bases). Germline V gene lookup returns CDR1 GTSNPN and CDR2 SVGIG (reference sequence). V lost 1 base and J 0 bases, leaving 7 bases between the germline ends. CDR3 size: 14 residues. CDR3 nucleotide sequence: TGTGCCTGGAGTGCAGGACATAGCAATCAGCCCCAGCATTTT. It encodes CAWSAGHSNQPQHF. Based on the CDR3 plus reference TRBV30 and TRBJ1-5, the full variable domain is SQTIHQWPATLVQPVGSPLSLECTVEGTSNPNLYWYRQAAGRGLQLLFYSVGIGQISSEVPQNLSASRPQDRQFILSSKKLLLSDSGFYLCAWSAGHSNQPQHFGDGTRLSIL.

J is TRBJ2-1 and V is TRBV7-8; 8 bases agree with TRBD1. Germline V gives CDR1 SGHVS, CDR2 FQNEAQ. With 5 bases clipped from V and 7 bases from J, the junction kept 10 bases outside the gene matches. The CDR3 contains 15 residues. Here the CDR3 DNA reads TGTGCCAGCAGCGCCGACAGGGGCCCGAGGAATGAGCAGTTCTTC. Translating it yields CASSADRGPRNEQFF.

This chain joins TRBV20-1 and TRBJ1-2; TRBD1 might be the D (5 bases). Germline CDR1 DFQATT, CDR2 SNEGSKA (reference sequence). This CDR3 has 11 residues. V lost 6 bases, J lost 7 bases, and 12 bases lay in between. The CDR3: CSAEQGGGYTF. CDR3 bases: TGCAGTGCGGAGCAGGGAGGTGGCTACACCTTC.

V usage is TRBV6-1 and J usage is TRBJ1-1, with 7 nucleotides matching TRBD1. Trimming at V came to 7 bases and at J to 5 bases, leaving 13 bases not matched to a gene. CDR3 size: 15 residues. The germline CDR1 and CDR2 sequences are MNHNS and SASEGT. The CDR3, as DNA: TGTGCCAGCAAAACTGGGAGAGGGGGCTGGACTGAAGCTTTCTTT. As protein: CASKTGRGGWTEAFF.

CDR3 in amino acids: CASSPNRGDSPLHF. The CDR3 DNA sequence: TGTGCCAGCTCACCGAACAGGGGCGATTCACCCCTCCACTTT. This chain joins TRBV18 and TRBJ1-6; 7 bases are a match to TRBD1. The CDR3 covers 14 residues. Looked up from germline, CDR1 is KGHSH and CDR2 is LQKENI. The junction had 4 bases not matched to a gene; V was cut back by 3 bases and J by 8 bases.

The chain is built from TRBV2 and TRBJ2-5; 16 bases line up with TRBD2. Germline V CDR1 and CDR2: SNHLY, FYNNEI. The length of the CDR3 is 16 residues. Unmatched junction bases numbered 5, after V lost 6 bases and J lost 4 bases. CDR3 region: CASRGGLAGGRETQYF. The DNA for the CDR3 is TGTGCCAGCAGGGGGGGACTAGCGGGGGGGCGAGAGACCCAGTACTTC.

The rearrangement joins TRBV2 to TRBJ1-2; TRBD1 matches 10 bases. Germline trimming cut 2 bases from V and 3 bases from J; bases unmatched to any gene: 6. The germline V gene encodes CDR1 SNHLY and CDR2 FYNNEI. The CDR3 runs to 16 residues. Here the CDR3 reads CASSEMGTGDDYGYTF. In DNA, the CDR3 is TGTGCCAGCAGTGAAATGGGGACAGGGGATGACTATGGCTACACCTTC.

This clone appeared a single time. V gene TRBV6-6 combines with J gene TRBJ2-5; D perhaps matches TRBD2 (6 bases). This CDR3 region has 14 residues. The germline V gene has CDR1 MNHNY and CDR2 SVGAGI (reference sequence). The V end lost 6 bases, the J end lost 4 bases, and 15 bases lay between the germline ends. The CDR3 reads CASSLSYGGETQYF. CDR3 nucleotide sequence: TGTGCCAGCAGCCTCTCGTACGGGGGAGAGACCCAGTACTTC.

This rearrangement joins TRBV5-1 to TRBJ2-7; TRBD1 aligns across 8 bases. CDR1 and CDR2 (germline): SGHRS, YFSETQ. Trimming removed 0 bases from V and 2 bases from J; junction bases left unmatched: 10. The CDR3 is 17 amino acids. The CDR3: CASSLERTGQSTYEQYF. The CDR3 DNA follows: TGCGCCAGCAGCTTGGAACGGACAGGGCAATCTACCTACGAGCAGTACTTC.

The rearrangement links TRBV5-6 to TRBJ2-7, with 11 bases lining up with TRBD1. The CDR3 is 15 amino acids. Trimming cost V 0 bases and J 6 bases; bases outside gene matches: 5. Per germline, CDR1 SGHDT and CDR2 YYEEEE. The CDR3 nucleotides are TGTGCCAGCAGCTTGGGGACAGGGGGCTTGGGCGAGCAGTACTTC. Protein: CASSLGTGGLGEQYF.

The sample holds one count of this clone. The chain links TRBV6-1 to TRBJ2-7, with D hard to call. V was shortened by 5 bases and J by 5 bases, with 16 bases between the two germline ends. Germline CDR1 reads MNHNS; CDR2 reads SASEGT. CDR3 length: 14 residues. CDR3 sequence reads: CASSNQLLLDEQYF. Written as DNA, the CDR3 is TGTGCCAGCAGTAATCAACTTCTGCTTGACGAGCAGTACTTC.

This chain uses TRBV6-1 with TRBJ2-3; TRBD2 agrees at 7 bases. CDR3 size: 12 residues. Germline values: CDR1 MNHNS, CDR2 SASEGT. J gave up 6 bases and V 7 bases, and 4 bases lay outside the gene matches. CDR3 bases: TGTGCCAGCAAGCCAGCGGGGGATACGCAGTATTTT. It encodes CASKPAGDTQYF.

The chain employs TRBV5-1 and TRBJ2-3, with 10 bases fitting TRBD2. After removal of 1 base from V and 1 base from J, the junction contained 6 bases not matched to a gene. The CDR3 runs 17 residues. The germline gives CDR1 SGHRS, CDR2 YFSETQ. The CDR3 is CASSLLPSGRRTDTQYF. The CDR3 nucleotides read TGCGCCAGCAGCTTGTTGCCTAGCGGGAGACGCACAGATACGCAGTATTTT.

The rearrangement links TRBV9 to TRBJ1-2; tentatively, D is TRBD1 (6 bases). This CDR3 spans 14 amino acids. Germline V gene sequence: CDR1 SGDLS, CDR2 YYNGEE. V gave up 5 bases and J gave up 4 bases, with 15 bases separating them. The DNA for the CDR3 is TGTGCCAGCAGTCGGGACAAATGGCCCTATGGCTACACCTTC. Its protein product is CASSRDKWPYGYTF.

The chain couples TRBV6-5 to TRBJ2-5; 9 positions agree with TRBD1. This CDR3 has 15 amino acids. Germline values: CDR1 MNHEY, CDR2 SVGAGI. Trimming removed 6 bases from V and 5 bases from J; junction bases left unmatched: 10. CDR3 region: CASSPDRGSGETQYF. DNA of the CDR3: TGTGCCAGCAGCCCCGACAGGGGGTCGGGGGAGACCCAGTACTTC.

This clone was counted a few times. This rearrangement joins TRBV9 to TRBJ2-2; tentative D call: TRBD2 (7 bases). The CDR3 has 15 residues. Germline V lookup: CDR1 SGDLS, CDR2 YYNGEE. V lost 7 bases to trimming and J lost 3 bases, with 16 bases between them. In DNA form, the CDR3 reads TGTGCCAGCCGACAAGGGGGGGCGGACACCGGGGAGCTGTTTTTT. Protein product: CASRQGGADTGELFF.

This clone was detected only once. The V gene is TRBV5-1, the J gene TRBJ1-4; 9 bases align to TRBD1. The V and J ends lost 5 bases and 3 bases, in that order; junction bases with no gene match: 2. The germline V gene has CDR1 SGHRS and CDR2 YFSETQ. The CDR3 sequence is 14 residues long. The CDR3 sequence is CASRRTGANEKLFF. The CDR3 DNA sequence: TGCGCCAGCAGAAGGACAGGGGCTAATGAAAAACTGTTTTTT.

About this clone itself: Its ends do not fully match the called genes, so a read error is possible. CDR3 region: CASSILRANYVYTF. As DNA, the CDR3 is TGTGCCAGTAGTATACTACGAGCTAACTATGTCTACACCTTC. This chain joins TRBV19 and TRBJ1-2; D not certain. The germline CDR1 and CDR2 sequences are LNHDA and SQIVND (reference sequence). CDR3 length: 14 amino acids.

This clone has only a few counts. The rearrangement links TRBV5-6 to TRBJ2-1; the D is unclear. Germline V lookup: CDR1 SGHDT, CDR2 YYEEEE. CDR3 length: 15 residues. V was cut by 0 bases and J by 12 bases, with 19 bases left in between. CDR3 region: CASSLEVGRRNWQFF. CDR3 bases: TGTGCCAGCAGCTTGGAGGTTGGGCGTAGAAACTGGCAGTTCTTC.

J is TRBJ2-5 and V is TRBV19, with D perhaps TRBD2 (6 bases). The CDR3 is made up of 14 amino acids. Germline CDR1 is LNHDA and CDR2 is SQIVND (reference sequence). V was trimmed by 7 bases and J by 11 bases, leaving 23 bases between them. The CDR3: CASNNRDSLSRQYF. Written as DNA, the CDR3 is TGTGCCAGTAACAACCGGGACTCCCTATCTCGGCAGTACTTC.

J is TRBJ2-1 and V is TRBV5-1; D might be TRBD2 (7 bases). The germline V and J ends were trimmed by 4 bases and 4 bases, with 12 bases remaining between them. The germline gives CDR1 SGHRS, CDR2 YFSETQ. CDR3 size: 14 residues. The CDR3 sequence is CASSPGGSYNEQFF. DNA for the CDR3: TGCGCCAGCAGCCCGGGGGGCAGTTACAATGAGCAGTTCTTC.

This clone was recorded only once. CDR3 bases: TGCGCCAGCAGCTGGACTAGCGGGGGGGCGTCATACAATGAGCAGTTCTTC. Translated, it gives CASSWTSGGASYNEQFF. The rearrangement joins TRBV5-1 to TRBJ2-1, with 15 nucleotides matching TRBD2. The CDR3 has 17 residues. The germline gives CDR1 SGHRS, CDR2 YFSETQ. Trimming took 3 bases from V and 4 from J; bases not matched to a gene: 5.

The chain employs TRBV7-2 and TRBJ2-1; the D gene is possibly TRBD2 (6 bases). The CDR3 length is 14 residues. The germline gives CDR1 SGHTA, CDR2 FQGNSA. The V gene lost 4 bases and the J gene lost 4 bases, with 11 bases spanning the gap. Here the CDR3 DNA reads TGTGCCAGCAGCTGGGAGGCTCGATACAATGAGCAGTTCTTC. This gives the protein CASSWEARYNEQFF.

Comment on this clone: One junction end disagrees with the germline gene, perhaps due to a read error. V usage is TRBV7-3 and J usage is TRBJ2-3; the D gene is possibly TRBD2 (5 bases). CDR3 length: 15 residues. Looked up from germline, CDR1 is SGHTA and CDR2 is FQGTGA. The CDR3 DNA is TGTGCCAGCAGCCTAACGCGCGGGCGGACAGATACGCAGTATTTT. Translated, it gives CASSLTRGRTDTQYF.

The chain carries TRBV5-1 and TRBJ2-5, with 7 bases that match TRBD2. CDR3 length: 13 amino acids. The V gene's germline CDR1 is SGHRS and CDR2 YFSETQ. V lost 2 bases and J lost 5; bases outside the gene matches: 3. CDR3 coding DNA: TGCGCCAGCAGCTTTGGGGAGGGGGAGACCCAGTACTTC. Protein product: CASSFGEGETQYF.